This TCR beta chain came from a study of CXCR3-negative and CXCR3-positive naive CD8 T cells. Study summary: Sequencing gave 140 million or so TRB reads overall, about 1.5 +/- 0.3 million per library. General study findings and limits: Much lower diversity was found in memory CD8+ cells, while both naive subsets had comparably high diversity. Higher TRB CDR3 hydrophobicity marked CXCR3-positive naive cells relative to CXCR3-negative naive cells.

Concerning this clonotype: Its antigen is undetermined.

Researchers sorted around 300,000 cells of each CD8+ T cell subset in triplicate. Naive CD8+ T cells showed CD45RO-CCR7+CD27+CD95-. The authors made the TRB cDNA libraries by 5' RACE using UMI labels. TCRdb reprocessed the 5' RACE reads and stores each CDR3 protein as one record, lacking DNA. The sample table includes under 150,000 distinct CDR3 sequences. The CDR3 length is 14 residues. This TCR was sampled from a human donor in good health. Some clones in this sample may be carry-over from other donors' samples. The J gene is TRBJ2-7, the V gene TRBV12-3 or TRBV12-4; TCRdb outputs TRBD2, but without DNA this stays unchecked. Sequencing was carried out using naive CXCR3+ CD8+ T cells from blood. The subset is: CD45RO-CCR7+CD27+CD95- naive CD8+ T cells expressing CXCR3 (TNR3+). The CDR3 loop is CASSPSGLAYEQYF.